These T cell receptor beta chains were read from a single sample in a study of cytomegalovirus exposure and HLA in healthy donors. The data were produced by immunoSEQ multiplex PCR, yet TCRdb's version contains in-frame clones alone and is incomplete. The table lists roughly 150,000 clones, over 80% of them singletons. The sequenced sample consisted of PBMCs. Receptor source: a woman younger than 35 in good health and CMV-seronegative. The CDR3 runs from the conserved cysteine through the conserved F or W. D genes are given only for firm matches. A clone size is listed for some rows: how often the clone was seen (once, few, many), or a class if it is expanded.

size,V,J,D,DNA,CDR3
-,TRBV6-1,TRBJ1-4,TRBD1,TGTGCCAGCAGACAGGGACAGGCAACTAATGAAAAACTGTTTTTT,CASRQGQATNEKLFF
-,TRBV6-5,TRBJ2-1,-,TGTGCCAGCAGTTACGGAAGGGGAGGCAATGAGCAGTTCTTC,CASSYGRGGNEQFF
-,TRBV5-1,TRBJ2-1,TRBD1,TGCGCCAGCAGCTTGAATGGACAGGGGTTAAGTGAGCAGTTCTTC,CASSLNGQGLSEQFF
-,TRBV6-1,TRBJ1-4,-,TGTGCCGGAGGGATGCCTAATGAAAAACTGTTTTTT,CAGGMPNEKLFF
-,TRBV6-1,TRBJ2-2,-,TGTGCCAGCAGTTATAGGGGGACCACCGGGGAGCTGTTTTTT,CASSYRGTTGELFF
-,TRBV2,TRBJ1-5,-,TGTGCCAGCAGTGAAGCGCGGGGGGGAGATCAGCCCCAGCATTTT,CASSEARGGDQPQHF
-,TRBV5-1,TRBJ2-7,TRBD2,TGCGCCAGCCGCCAGGGAGGCGGGGGGGGGTACGAGCAGTACTTC,CASRQGGGGGYEQYF
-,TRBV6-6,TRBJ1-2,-,TGTGCCAGCAGGACAGAACGACAGCCCTATGGCTACACCTTC,CASRTERQPYGYTF
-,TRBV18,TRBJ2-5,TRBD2,TGTGCCAGCTCGTCCGGGGGGATGGGAGAGCAGTACTTC,CASSSGGMGEQYF
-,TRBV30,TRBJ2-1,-,TGTGCCTGGGGCCCGATGAGGAATGAGCAGTTCTTC,CAWGPMRNEQFF
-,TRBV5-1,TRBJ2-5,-,TGCGCCAGCAGCCCCGGACAACCTTTCCAAGAGACCCAGTACTTC,CASSPGQPFQETQYF
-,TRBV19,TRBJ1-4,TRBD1,TGTGCCAGTAGTCCACGCCGGGACAGGGGAGGTGAAAAACTGTTTTTT,CASSPRRDRGGEKLFF
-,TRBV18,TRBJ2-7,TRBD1,TGTGCCAGCTCACCACGGACAGGGGACCTTCGGGACGAGCAGTACTTC,CASSPRTGDLRDEQYF
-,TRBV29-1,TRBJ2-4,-,TGCAGCGTTGGTTGGGGGGAGATAGCCAAAAACAGTCAGTACTTC,CSVGWGEIAKNSQYF
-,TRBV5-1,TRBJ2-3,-,TGCGCCAGCAGCCCCGGTGGGGGGGGGCGAGGAGATACGCAGTATTTT,CASSPGGGGRGDTQYF
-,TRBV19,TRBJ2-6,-,TGTGCCAGTAGTACCCAGGCTCTCTCTGGGGCCAACGGCCTGACTTTC,CASSTQALSGANGLTF
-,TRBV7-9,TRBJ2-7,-,TGTGCCAGCAGCTTAGGGACACAGCTTTCCTACGAGCAGTACTTC,CASSLGTQLSYEQYF
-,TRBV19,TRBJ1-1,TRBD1,TGTGCCAGTCGGGACAGGCCGAACACTGAAGCTTTCTTT,CASRDRPNTEAFF
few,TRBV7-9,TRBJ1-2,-,TGTGCCAGCAGCCTAGAGGGGCAGGGCAGTGGCTACACCTTC,CASSLEGQGSGYTF
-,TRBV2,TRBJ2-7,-,TGTGCCAGCAACGGGGGAGTCGGCGAGCAGTACTTC,CASNGGVGEQYF
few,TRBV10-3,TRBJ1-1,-,TGTGCCATCAGCTCAGGGTTTATAAAGATCACTGAAGCTTTCTTT,CAISSGFIKITEAFF
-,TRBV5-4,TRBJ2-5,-,TGTGCCAGCAGCTTGTCGGCATCCGGGCCCGGGAAAGAGACCCAGTACTTC,CASSLSASGPGKETQYF
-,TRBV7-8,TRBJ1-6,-,TGTGCCAGCAGCTTCAGTCTCCAATCACCCCTCCACTTT,CASSFSLQSPLHF
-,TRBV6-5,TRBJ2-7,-,TGTGCCAGCAGTTACTCAGGGGTCCCCGGGTCCTACGAGCAGTACTTC,CASSYSGVPGSYEQYF
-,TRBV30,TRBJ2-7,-,TGTGCCTGGAGAGAAACCAGGGGCAACGCCTACGAGCAGTACTTC,CAWRETRGNAYEQYF
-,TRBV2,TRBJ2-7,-,TGTGCCAGCAGTGTATACGAGCAGTACTTC,CASSVYEQYF
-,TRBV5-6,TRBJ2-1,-,TGTGCCAGCAGCCCAGGCAGCTCCTACAATGAGCAGTTCTTC,CASSPGSSYNEQFF
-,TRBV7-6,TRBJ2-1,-,TGTGCCAGCAGCCCAACCGACAGATGGACAAACAATGAGCAGTTCTTC,CASSPTDRWTNNEQFF
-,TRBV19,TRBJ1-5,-,TGTGCCAGTCGCGGGGCCTCTAGCAATCAGCCCCAGCATTTT,CASRGASSNQPQHF
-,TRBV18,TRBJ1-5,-,TGTGCCAGCTCGACAGGCGCAATGGATAGCAATCAGCCCCAGCATTTT,CASSTGAMDSNQPQHF
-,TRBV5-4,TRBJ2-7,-,TGTGCCAGCAGCCACGTCACAGCCTACGAGCAGTACTTC,CASSHVTAYEQYF
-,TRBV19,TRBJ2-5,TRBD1,TGTGCCAGTAGTCCCGCCGGGACAGCTCAAGAGACCCAGTACTTC,CASSPAGTAQETQYF
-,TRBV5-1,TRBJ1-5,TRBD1,TGCGCCAGCAGCGTGACAGGGGGCAGTCAGCCCCAGCATTTT,CASSVTGGSQPQHF
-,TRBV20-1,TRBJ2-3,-,TGCAGTGCTAGTAGGGGAAATACGCAGTATTTT,CSASRGNTQYF
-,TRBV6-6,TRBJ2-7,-,TGTGCCAGCAGTCCCAGGCCCTTAGAGCAGTACTTC,CASSPRPLEQYF
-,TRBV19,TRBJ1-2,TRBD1,TGTGCCAGTCACGACAGGGCCTATGGCTACACCTTC,CASHDRAYGYTF
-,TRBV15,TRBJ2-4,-,TGTGCCACCAGCGCAGAGGGCAGTCGGGAAGGGTTTAACATTCAGTACTTC,CATSAEGSREGFNIQYF
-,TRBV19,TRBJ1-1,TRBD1,TGTGCCAGTAGTCCGGACAGGGGCGGCCTGAACACTGAAGCTTTCTTT,CASSPDRGGLNTEAFF
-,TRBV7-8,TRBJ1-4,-,TGTGCCAGCAGCTCCAACCGGACAGATTGGTTTTTT,CASSSNRTDWFF
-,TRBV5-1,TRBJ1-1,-,TGCGCCAGCAGCTTGGGCTCATTGAGGGACACTGAAGCTTTCTTT,CASSLGSLRDTEAFF
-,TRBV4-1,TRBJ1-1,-,TGCGCCAGCGGGTTAGCCACTGAAGCTTTCTTT,CASGLATEAFF
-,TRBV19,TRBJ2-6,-,TGTGCCAGTAGTATGAGGACAAGCTTGAGCTCTGGGGCCAACGTCCTGACTTTC,CASSMRTSLSSGANVLTF
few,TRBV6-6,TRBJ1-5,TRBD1,TGTGCCAGCAGTTCCGAGACAGGGTCGATTAATCAGCCCCAGCATTTT,CASSSETGSINQPQHF
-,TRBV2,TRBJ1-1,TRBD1,TGTGCCAGCAGCCTTCTTACAGGGGGGCACACTGAAGCTTTCTTT,CASSLLTGGHTEAFF
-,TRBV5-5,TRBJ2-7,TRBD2,TGTGCCAGCAGCCCCTTTAAGCGGGGGGTAACCTACGAGCAGTACTTC,CASSPFKRGVTYEQYF
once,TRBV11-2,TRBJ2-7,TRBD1,TGTGCCAGTCCTAGGGACAGATCCTACGAGCAGTACTTC,CASPRDRSYEQYF
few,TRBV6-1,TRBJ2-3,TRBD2,TGTGCCAGCAGTGAATTGTATGGGAGTAGCGGGAGGGCTTCAGATACGCAGTATTTT,CASSELYGSSGRASDTQYF
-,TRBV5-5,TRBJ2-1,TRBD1,TGTGCCAGCAGCTTGGTACAGGGGAGCAATGAGCAGTTCTTC,CASSLVQGSNEQFF
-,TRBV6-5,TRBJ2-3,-,TGTGCCAGCGGGGATTACAGGGCTAGCACAGATACGCAGTATTTT,CASGDYRASTDTQYF
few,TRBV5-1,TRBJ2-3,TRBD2,TGCGCCAGCAGCTTGGGCCTAGCGGGGGGGCCGAGTGCGGATACGCAGTATTTT,CASSLGLAGGPSADTQYF
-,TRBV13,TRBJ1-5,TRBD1,TGTGCCAGCAGCCTCAGGGGGGTTCAGCCCCAGCATTTT,CASSLRGVQPQHF
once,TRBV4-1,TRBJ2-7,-,TGCGCCAGCAGTCCGGGACTGAAAGAGAACTACGAGCAGTACTTC,CASSPGLKENYEQYF